This TCR beta chain was found in a study of early T cells in non-severe SARS-CoV-2 infection. Study details: Chains were unpaired, as sequencing was done on bulk RNA from unsorted whole blood.

V lost 5 bases and J 0 bases, leaving 10 bases between the germline ends. CDR1 and CDR2 from the germline V gene are SGHTA and FQGNSA. CDR3 length equals 14 residues. Individual cDNA molecules received unique molecular identifiers during library preparation. TCRdb used MiXCR to reprocess the 5' RACE reads, holding one entry per CDR3 protein. This table has around 59,000 distinct CDR3 sequences, 9.5% to 15% appearing once. Study results and limitations: Matches to VDJdb favored anti-spike CD8 responses and missed private and CD4 specificities.

This clonotype was recorded many times. The antigen is not known. The chain joins TRBV7-2 to TRBJ1-1; D is perhaps TRBD1 (6 bases). The sample comprised whole blood. This sequence was found in an adult who was a healthcare worker with PCR-confirmed SARS-CoV-2 infection or an uninfected control (not recorded which). This CDR3 is CASSPQGLNTEAFF. The DNA of the CDR3 is TGTGCCAGCAGCCCCCAGGGGCTGAACACTGAAGCTTTCTTT.